Included here is one T cell receptor (beta chain) sequence, with context. This record belongs to a study of blood T cell repertoires in COVID-19. The CDR3 totals 15 residues. V shed 4 bases, J shed 2 bases, and the junction held 5 bases outside the gene matches. Germline V CDR1 and CDR2: MNHEY, SMNVEV (reference sequence). Assay used: immunoSEQ multiplex PCR; TCRdb lists only in-frame clones, some missing. The data contain some 170,000 clones, 87% of them singletons. The chain joins TRBV27 to TRBJ1-2, with 9 bases fitting TRBD1. The TCR originated in a woman between 50 and 59 years old with acute or convalescent COVID-19. Sequencing input: peripheral blood. Written as DNA, the CDR3 is TGTGCCAGCAGTTCCCTTGGGACAGGGAACTATGGCTACACCTTC. Translating gives CASSSLGTGNYGYTF.